This passage covers 19 T cell receptor beta chains from one sample sequenced in a study of T cell repertoires in cytomegalovirus infection. Their antigen targets remain unknown. Each CDR3 protein is one row after TCRdb ran MiXCR on the reads. The table includes about 570,000 distinct CDR3 sequences, about 40% detected once. This specimen was cultured PBMCs, taken from culture after CMV antigen stimulation. The receptor set was obtained from a human donor in good health (CMV status not recorded). Some clones in this sample may be carry-over from other donors' samples.

This clonotype was counted a single time. For the CDR3, the DNA is TGTGCCAGTAGTATAGATCTGGATCAGCCCCAGCATTTT. Amino acid sequence: CASSIDLDQPQHF. This rearrangement joins TRBV19 to TRBJ1-5; D call uncertain. The germline CDR1 and CDR2 sequences are LNHDA and SQIVND (reference sequence). This CDR3 is 13 amino acids long. The V end lost 0 bases, the J end lost 5 bases, and 5 bases lay between the germline ends.

The CDR3 region is CASSPGQGVGWAFF. Written as DNA, the CDR3 is TGTGCCAGCAGCCCGGGACAGGGGGTCGGTTGGGCTTTCTTT. V is TRBV7-6 and J is TRBJ1-1; TRBD1 aligns across 11 bases. Germline CDR1 SGHVS, CDR2 FNYEAQ. J lost 11 bases, V lost 5 bases, and 10 bases had no gene match. CDR3 length equals 14 residues.

This chain links TRBV4-1 with TRBJ2-5; TRBD1 agrees at 7 bases. Germline V gives CDR1 MGHRA, CDR2 YSYEKL. V gave up 4 bases and J gave up 5 bases; unmatched junction bases: 7. CDR3 length equals 14 residues. CDR3 residues: CASSRKGAGETQYF. CDR3 sequence (DNA): TGCGCCAGCAGCCGCAAGGGGGCCGGGGAGACCCAGTACTTC.

J is TRBJ2-3 and V is TRBV11-3; possibly TRBD2 for D (5 bases). V was clipped by 5 bases and J by 0 bases, with 15 bases between them. Germline assignment: CDR1 SGHNT and CDR2 YENEEA. The CDR3 sequence is 16 residues long. CDR3 coding DNA: TGTGCCAGCAGCCGGGGATCCCGGACCAGCACAGATACGCAGTATTTT. The encoded protein is CASSRGSRTSTDTQYF.

The CDR3 spells CASSYRRDSNHGYTF. In nucleotides, the CDR3 is TGTGCCAGCAGTTATCGCCGGGACTCCAATCATGGCTACACCTTC. The chain recombines TRBV6-6 with TRBJ1-2, with D possibly TRBD1 on 5 matching bases. Between the trimmed V and J ends, which lost 3 bases and 6 bases, there was a span of 17 bases. Germline values: CDR1 MNHNY, CDR2 SVGAGI (reference sequence). This CDR3 comprises 15 residues.

This clonotype was seen more than once but under ten times. The chain uses TRBV7-2 and TRBJ2-7, with 8 bases identical to TRBD1. Per germline, CDR1 SGHTA and CDR2 FQGNSA. The CDR3 has 15 amino acids. V was clipped by 4 bases and J by 3 bases; unmatched bases: 8. In nucleotides, the CDR3 is TGTGCCAGCAGCTGGTACAGGGGGACCCTCTACGAGCAGTACTTC. Translating it yields CASSWYRGTLYEQYF. The full variable domain, in which reference TRBV7-2 and TRBJ2-7 provide the parts outside the CDR3, is GAGVSQSPSNKVTEKGKDVELRCDPISGHTALYWYRQSLGQGLEFLIYFQGNSAPDKSGLPSDRFSAERTGGSVSTLTIQRTQQEDSAVYLCASSWYRGTLYEQYFGPGTRLTVT.

In its sample, this clonotype was seen a few times. This chain uses TRBV27 with TRBJ1-1, with TRBD1 matching 9 bases. The germline gives CDR1 MNHEY, CDR2 SMNVEV (reference sequence). The V and J ends lost 7 bases and 11 bases, in that order; junction bases with no gene match: 8. The CDR3 has 12 residues. CDR3 bases: TGTGCCAGCAACCAAACAGGGGGCGACGCTTTCTTT. This encodes CASNQTGGDAFF.

This clonotype was seen more than once but under ten times. V usage is TRBV12-3 or TRBV12-4 and J usage is TRBJ2-5, with 8 nucleotides matching TRBD1. After removal of 3 bases from V and 4 bases from J, the junction contained 4 bases not matched to a gene. This CDR3 has 14 residues. CDR3 nucleotide sequence: TGTGCCAGCAGTTTTCCCGGGACAGGAGAGACCCAGTACTTC. Protein: CASSFPGTGETQYF.

The count of this clonotype is one. The gene calls are TRBV20-1 and TRBJ1-5, with 8 positions matching TRBD1. With V trimmed by 1 base and J by 3 bases, 2 bases remained unmatched. This CDR3 has 14 residues. Germline V gene lookup returns CDR1 DFQATT and CDR2 SNEGSKA (reference sequence). CDR3 protein: CSARGTGNNQPQHF. The CDR3 DNA is TGCAGTGCTAGAGGGACAGGGAACAATCAGCCCCAGCATTTT.

The sample holds a few counts of this clonotype. The gene calls are TRBV20-1 and TRBJ2-1; 10 bases map to TRBD2. The CDR3 covers 14 residues. Germline CDR1 reads DFQATT; CDR2 reads SNEGSKA (reference sequence). Trimming cost V 6 bases and J 6 bases; bases outside gene matches: 8. CDR3 in DNA: TGCAGTGCAATAGCGGGGGGTCATGTCAATGAGCAGTTCTTC. Its translation: CSAIAGGHVNEQFF.

This clonotype has more than one count but fewer than ten. The chain carries TRBV28 and TRBJ2-1; D is possibly TRBD2 (5 bases). The CDR3 is 16 amino acids. V lost 6 bases, J lost 2 bases, and 17 bases lay in between. Germline CDR1 MDHEN, CDR2 SYDVKM. The CDR3 loop is CASSTTRGRAYNEQFF. The DNA for the CDR3 is TGTGCCAGCAGCACCACTCGGGGTAGAGCCTACAATGAGCAGTTCTTC.

This clonotype was found a few times. The rearrangement links TRBV5-4 to TRBJ2-2, with D unclear. In germline, CDR1 is SGHNT, CDR2 YYREEE (reference sequence). Trimming stripped 0 bases from V and 6 bases from J, with 6 bases between. The CDR3 length is 13 residues. Here the CDR3 reads CASSLEVAGELFF. The CDR3 DNA is TGTGCCAGCAGCTTGGAGGTGGCCGGGGAGCTGTTTTTT.

V and J are TRBV20-1 and TRBJ2-1; TRBD1 aligns across 11 bases. This CDR3 has 14 amino acids. V dropped 5 bases and J dropped 13; count of bases not matched to a gene: 13. The germline gives CDR1 DFQATT, CDR2 SNEGSKA (reference sequence). CDR3 sequence: CSAVTGTGGLGQFF. CDR3 nucleotides: TGCAGTGCTGTCACCGGGACAGGGGGTCTTGGTCAGTTCTTC.

This chain links TRBV12-3 or TRBV12-4 with TRBJ2-3; D remains ambiguous. V lost 7 bases and J 2 bases, leaving 7 bases between the germline ends. The CDR3 runs to 12 residues. CDR3 in amino acids: CASTPTTDTQYF. CDR3 sequence (DNA): TGTGCCAGCACTCCTACCACAGATACGCAGTATTTT.

Only a few counts were recorded for this clonotype. This chain connects TRBV6-1 to TRBJ2-5; the match to TRBD2 covers 7 bases. The CDR3 covers 15 residues. Unmatched junction bases numbered 7, after V lost 1 base and J lost 5 bases. Germline assignment: CDR1 MNHNS and CDR2 SASEGT. The CDR3 here is CASSEGASGLETQYF. The CDR3 nucleotides are TGTGCCAGCAGTGAAGGCGCTAGCGGATTGGAGACCCAGTACTTC.

This clonotype appeared a few times. This chain connects TRBV4-1 to TRBJ2-1, with TRBD2 matching over 8 bases. J was trimmed by 9 bases and V by 0 bases; bases with no gene match: 13. CDR3 length equals 17 residues. Germline V gene sequence: CDR1 MGHRA, CDR2 YSYEKL. The CDR3 protein is CASSQDRTIGRAFEQFF. The CDR3 coding sequence is TGCGCCAGCAGCCAAGACCGTACTATCGGGAGGGCCTTTGAGCAGTTCTTC.

This clonotype was observed a few times. V gene TRBV18 combines with J gene TRBJ2-5; D ambiguous. V was shortened by 4 bases and J by 5 bases, with 14 bases between the two germline ends. CDR1 is KGHSH and CDR2 is LQKENI in the germline V gene. There are 14 residues in the CDR3. The CDR3 sequence is CASSRGPLRETQYF. The CDR3 DNA reads TGTGCCAGCTCACGAGGACCACTAAGGGAGACCCAGTACTTC.

V and J are TRBV4-2 and TRBJ2-1; 10 nucleotides line up with TRBD2. The CDR3 covers 17 residues. Germline V gene lookup returns CDR1 LGHNA and CDR2 YNFKEQ. The V segment lost 4 bases and the J segment 8 bases; nucleotides outside the gene matches: 14. CDR3 in amino acids: CASSLRASGGPLDEQFF. The CDR3 coding sequence is TGTGCCAGCAGCCTTCGCGCTAGCGGGGGCCCCTTGGATGAGCAGTTCTTC.

This clonotype has a handful of counts. The rearrangement joins TRBV7-8 to TRBJ2-7, with 10 bases fitting TRBD1. Germline V gene sequence: CDR1 SGHVS, CDR2 FQNEAQ. There are 15 residues in the CDR3. With V trimmed by 4 bases and J by 6 bases, 9 bases remained unmatched. The CDR3 coding sequence is TGTGCCAGCAGCTATACCGGGACAGGGGTGTTCGAGCAGTACTTC. This encodes CASSYTGTGVFEQYF.